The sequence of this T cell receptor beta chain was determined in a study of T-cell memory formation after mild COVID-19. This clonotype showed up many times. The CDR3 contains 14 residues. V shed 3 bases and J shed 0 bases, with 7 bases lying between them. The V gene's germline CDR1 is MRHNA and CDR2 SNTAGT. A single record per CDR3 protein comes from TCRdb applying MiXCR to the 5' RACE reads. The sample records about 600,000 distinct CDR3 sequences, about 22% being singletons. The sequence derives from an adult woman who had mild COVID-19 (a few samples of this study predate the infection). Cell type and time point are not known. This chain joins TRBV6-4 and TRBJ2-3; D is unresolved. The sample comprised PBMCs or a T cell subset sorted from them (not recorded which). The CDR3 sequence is CASSEGRSTDTQYF. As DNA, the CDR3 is TGTGCCAGCAGTGAGGGTAGGAGCACAGATACGCAGTATTTT.